Given below is one T cell receptor (beta chain) in context. Its recognized antigen is unknown. Within one base of it there is no much larger clone, and no base qualities were kept. The sample originates from a study of monozygotic twins with cystic fibrosis (dated by TCRdb to the early 2020s). Describing the broader study: Barcoded libraries were prepared with around 15 PCR cycles from about 3.2 micrograms of fragmented DNA. The study compared TCR beta repertoires within and between 16 monozygotic twin pairs with cystic fibrosis to assess genetic influence on V and J gene usage. The cohort comprised ten female and six male twin pairs aged roughly 2.0 to 36.4 years, median around 9 years, mostly children and adolescents. Twins were ranked among 1,060 cohort participants for weight-for-height and FEVPerc (FEV1 disease centile) on the day of blood sampling. Data for three of the twin pairs had been reported earlier in a different context.

TCR beta CDR3 regions were amplified by multiplex PCR using the immunoSEQ immune profiling system, following the manufacturer's instructions. An Illumina NextSeq system was used to carry out the sequencing. The authors' analysis ran thus. Sequence data were processed on the immunoSEQ Analyzer platform, and clonality was computed as the square root of Simpson's index of productive rearrangements. V and J usage similarity was measured by Jensen-Shannon distance, and CDR3 generation probabilities were computed with OLGA. Shared CDR3 sequences were searched in the immuneACCESS database (August 2020) and in VDJdb (December 2020). This is the immuneACCESS table as TCRdb keeps it, with only in-frame sequences that have V and J called. A part of the clones is gone; compared with another copy, unresolved V genes explain less than half, and the rest is unexplained. The V and J calls and clone size come from that table; D and trimming were worked out from the DNA. This sample holds roughly 20,000 clones; around 90% were observed only once. The ten biggest clones cover roughly 1.5% of the sample.

The twin pairs came from the European Cystic Fibrosis Twin and Sibling Study Cohort, a cohort that recruited patients from 150 to 200 CF clinics across 14 European countries. Both zygosity and CFTR genotype were checked in-house, and zygosity was tested with multiplex PCR across nine short tandem repeat loci. Peripheral blood was taken from each twin, and clinical parameters were recorded on the day of blood sampling. Genomic DNA was isolated from peripheral blood cells with phenol/chloroform and kept in TE buffer at 4 degrees C. What the research found in general, with its limitations: Significantly higher nucleotide-identical clonotype sharing was observed within monozygotic CF twin pairs than between unrelated CF individuals (P = 0.000026, Mann-Whitney). In 13 of 16 pairs, V gene usage most closely resembled the co-twin's, and the same held for J usage in 8 of 16 pairs, a pattern suggesting genetic constraints. Simpson clonality was generally low (median approximately 0.01), which suggests a naive-dominated repertoire, and clonality was higher in the most severely affected patients. The cohort was small, and the number of shared CDR3s showed no association with age, concordance or disease severity.

This clonotype was sampled from a girl aged 2-10 years with cystic fibrosis. The specimen was blood.

The CDR3 has the sequence CASSLIYGSENTIYF. The sequence in DNA is TGTGCCAGCAGTTTAATTTATGGCTCCGAAAACACCATATATTTT. The sequence links TRBV28 to TRBJ1-3; the D gene is not confidently resolved. The CDR3, from cysteine to phenylalanine, totals 15 residues. Just the 45-base CDR3 DNA is kept, in frame starting at base 1. V gives up 2 bases and J gives up 6 bases, and the segment between their germline ends measures 14 bases. CDR1 and CDR2, looked up from the germline V gene, are MDHEN and SYDVKM.